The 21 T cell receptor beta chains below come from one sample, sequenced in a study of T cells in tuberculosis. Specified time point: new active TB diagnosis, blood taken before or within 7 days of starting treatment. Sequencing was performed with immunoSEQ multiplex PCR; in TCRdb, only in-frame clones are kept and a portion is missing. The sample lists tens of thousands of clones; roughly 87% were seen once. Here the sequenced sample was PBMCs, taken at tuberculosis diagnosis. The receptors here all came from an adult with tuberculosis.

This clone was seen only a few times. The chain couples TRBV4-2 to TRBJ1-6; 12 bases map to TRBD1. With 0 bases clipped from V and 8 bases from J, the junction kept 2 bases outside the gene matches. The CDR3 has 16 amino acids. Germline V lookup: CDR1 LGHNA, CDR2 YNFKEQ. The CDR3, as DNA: TGTGCCAGCAGCCAAGAAGGGACAGGGGGCTATTCACCCCTCCACTTT. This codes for CASSQEGTGGYSPLHF.

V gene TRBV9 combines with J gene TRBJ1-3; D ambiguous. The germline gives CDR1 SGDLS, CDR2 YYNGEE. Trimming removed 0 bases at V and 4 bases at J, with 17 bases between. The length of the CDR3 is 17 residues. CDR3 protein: CASSVAQVPSLGNTIYF. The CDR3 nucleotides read TGTGCCAGCAGCGTAGCTCAGGTGCCTTCTCTGGGAAACACCATATATTTT. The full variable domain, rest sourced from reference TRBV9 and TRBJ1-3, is DSGVTQTPKHLITATGQRVTLRCSPRSGDLSVYWYQQSLDQGLQFLIQYYNGEERAKGNILERFSAQQFPDLHSELNLSSLELGDSALYFCASSVAQVPSLGNTIYFGEGSWLTVV.

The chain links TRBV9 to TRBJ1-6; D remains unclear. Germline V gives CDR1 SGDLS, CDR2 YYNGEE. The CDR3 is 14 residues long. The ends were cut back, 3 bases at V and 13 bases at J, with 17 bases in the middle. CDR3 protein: CASSAGTSQSPLHF. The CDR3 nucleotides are TGTGCCAGCAGCGCCGGAACATCACAGTCCCCCCTCCACTTT. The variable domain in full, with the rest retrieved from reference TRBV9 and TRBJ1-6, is DSGVTQTPKHLITATGQRVTLRCSPRSGDLSVYWYQQSLDQGLQFLIQYYNGEERAKGNILERFSAQQFPDLHSELNLSSLELGDSALYFCASSAGTSQSPLHFGNGTRLTVT.

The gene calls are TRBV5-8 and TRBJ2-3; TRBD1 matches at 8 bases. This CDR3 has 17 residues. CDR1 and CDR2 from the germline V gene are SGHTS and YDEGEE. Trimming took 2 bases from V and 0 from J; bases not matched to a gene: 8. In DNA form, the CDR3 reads TGTGCCAGCAGCTTTACGGGACAGGTTGTCAGCACAGATACGCAGTATTTT. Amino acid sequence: CASSFTGQVVSTDTQYF.

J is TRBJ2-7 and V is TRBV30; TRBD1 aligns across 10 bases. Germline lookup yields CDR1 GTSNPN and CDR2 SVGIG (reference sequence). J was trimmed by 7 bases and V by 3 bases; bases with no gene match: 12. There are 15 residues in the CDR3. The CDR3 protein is CAWSGPGDRGWEQYF. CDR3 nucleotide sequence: TGTGCCTGGAGCGGACCGGGGGACAGGGGATGGGAGCAGTACTTC. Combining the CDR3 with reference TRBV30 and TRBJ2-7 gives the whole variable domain SQTIHQWPATLVQPVGSPLSLECTVEGTSNPNLYWYRQAAGRGLQLLFYSVGIGQISSEVPQNLSASRPQDRQFILSSKKLLLSDSGFYLCAWSGPGDRGWEQYFGPGTRLTVT.

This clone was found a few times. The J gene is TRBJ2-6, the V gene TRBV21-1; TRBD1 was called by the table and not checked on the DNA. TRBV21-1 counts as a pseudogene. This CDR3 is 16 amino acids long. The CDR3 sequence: CASRPGQGAGANVLTF. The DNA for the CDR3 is TGTGCCAGCAGACCCGGACAGGGGGCTGGGGCCAACGTCCTGACTTTC.

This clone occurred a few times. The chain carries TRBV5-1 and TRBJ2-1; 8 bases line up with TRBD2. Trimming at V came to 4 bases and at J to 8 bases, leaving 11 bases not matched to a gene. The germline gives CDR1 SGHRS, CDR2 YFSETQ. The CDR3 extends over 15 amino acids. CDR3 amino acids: CASSITGTRGDEQFF. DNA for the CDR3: TGCGCCAGCAGCATTACCGGGACTAGGGGCGATGAGCAGTTCTTC.

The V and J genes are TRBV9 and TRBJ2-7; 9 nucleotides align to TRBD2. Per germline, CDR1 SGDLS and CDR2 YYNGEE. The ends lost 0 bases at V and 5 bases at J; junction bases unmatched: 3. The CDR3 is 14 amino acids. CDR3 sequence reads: CASSVGTSAHEQYF. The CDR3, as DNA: TGTGCCAGCAGCGTAGGGACTAGCGCGCACGAGCAGTACTTC.

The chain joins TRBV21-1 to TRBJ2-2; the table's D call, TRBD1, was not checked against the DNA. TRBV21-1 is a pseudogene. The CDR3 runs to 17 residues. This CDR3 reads CASSKVTDRVGHGELFF. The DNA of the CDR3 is TGTGCCAGCAGCAAAGTTACCGACAGGGTTGGGCACGGGGAGCTGTTTTTT.

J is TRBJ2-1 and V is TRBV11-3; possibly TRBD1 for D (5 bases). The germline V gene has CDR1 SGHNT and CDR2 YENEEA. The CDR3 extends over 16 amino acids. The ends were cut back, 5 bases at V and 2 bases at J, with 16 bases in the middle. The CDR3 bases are TGTGCCAGCAGCAAATCGGTCCAGGGAACCTACAATGAGCAGTTCTTC. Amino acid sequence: CASSKSVQGTYNEQFF.

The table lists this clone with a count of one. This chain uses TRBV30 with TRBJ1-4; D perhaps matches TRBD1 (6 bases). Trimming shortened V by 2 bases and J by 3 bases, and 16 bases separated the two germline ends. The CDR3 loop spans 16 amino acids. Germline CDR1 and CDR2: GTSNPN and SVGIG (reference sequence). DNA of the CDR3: TGTGCCTGGAGTTTAACAGGGTCGTTAGCTAATGAAAAACTGTTTTTT. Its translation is CAWSLTGSLANEKLFF.

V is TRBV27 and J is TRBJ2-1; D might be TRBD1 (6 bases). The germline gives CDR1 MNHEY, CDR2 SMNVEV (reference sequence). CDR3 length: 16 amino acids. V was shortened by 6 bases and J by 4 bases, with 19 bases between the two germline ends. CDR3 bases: TGTGCCAGCAGCTCGAGACAGGTCCAATCTTACAATGAGCAGTTCTTC. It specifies CASSSRQVQSYNEQFF.

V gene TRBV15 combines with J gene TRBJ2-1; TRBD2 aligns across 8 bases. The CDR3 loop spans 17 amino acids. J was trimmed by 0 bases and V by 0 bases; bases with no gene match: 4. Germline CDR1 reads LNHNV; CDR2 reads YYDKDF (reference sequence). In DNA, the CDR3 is TGTGCCACCAGCAGAGAAGATAGCGGGGCCTCCTACAATGAGCAGTTCTTC. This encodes CATSREDSGASYNEQFF.

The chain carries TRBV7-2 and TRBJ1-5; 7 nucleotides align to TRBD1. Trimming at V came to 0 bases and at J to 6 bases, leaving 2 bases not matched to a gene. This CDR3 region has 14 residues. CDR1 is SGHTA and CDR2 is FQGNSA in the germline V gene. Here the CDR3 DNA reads TGTGCCAGCAGCTTAGCAGGGGGCGTTCAGCCCCAGCATTTT. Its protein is CASSLAGGVQPQHF.

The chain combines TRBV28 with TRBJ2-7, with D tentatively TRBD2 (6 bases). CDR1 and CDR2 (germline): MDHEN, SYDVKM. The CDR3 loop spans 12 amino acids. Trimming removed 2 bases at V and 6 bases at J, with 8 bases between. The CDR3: CASSLGGSEQYF. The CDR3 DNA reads TGTGCCAGCAGTTTAGGAGGGTCCGAGCAGTACTTC.

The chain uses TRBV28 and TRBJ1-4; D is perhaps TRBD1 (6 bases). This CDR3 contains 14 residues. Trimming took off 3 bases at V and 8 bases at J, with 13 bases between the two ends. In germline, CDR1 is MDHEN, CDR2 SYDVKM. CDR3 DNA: TGTGCCAGCAGTTTGTGGCAGGGGAACGAAAAACTGTTTTTT. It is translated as CASSLWQGNEKLFF.

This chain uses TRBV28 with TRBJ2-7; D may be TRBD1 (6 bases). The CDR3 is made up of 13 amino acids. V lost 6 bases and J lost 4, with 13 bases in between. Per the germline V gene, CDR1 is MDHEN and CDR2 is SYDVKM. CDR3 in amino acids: CASSSSGVYEQYF. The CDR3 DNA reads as TGTGCCAGCAGCTCCTCAGGGGTGTACGAGCAGTACTTC.

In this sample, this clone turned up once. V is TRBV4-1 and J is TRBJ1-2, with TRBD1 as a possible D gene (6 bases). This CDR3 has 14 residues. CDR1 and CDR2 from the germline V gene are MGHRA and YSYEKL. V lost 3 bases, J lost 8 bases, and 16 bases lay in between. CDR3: CASSHDWTAPGYTF. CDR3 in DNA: TGCGCCAGCAGCCATGACTGGACAGCCCCCGGCTACACCTTC.

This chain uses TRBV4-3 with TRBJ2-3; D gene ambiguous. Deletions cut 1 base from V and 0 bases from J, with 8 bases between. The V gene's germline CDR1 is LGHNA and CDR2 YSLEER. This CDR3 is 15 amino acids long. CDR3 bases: TGCGCCAGCAGCCAAGGGGCTACTAGCACAGATACGCAGTATTTT. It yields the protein CASSQGATSTDTQYF.

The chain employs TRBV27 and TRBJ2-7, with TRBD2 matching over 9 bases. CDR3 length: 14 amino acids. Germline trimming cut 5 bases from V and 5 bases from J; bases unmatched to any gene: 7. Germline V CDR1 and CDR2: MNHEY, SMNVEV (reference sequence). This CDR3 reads CASSPGLASNEQYF. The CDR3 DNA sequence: TGTGCCAGCAGTCCTGGACTAGCGTCCAACGAGCAGTACTTC.

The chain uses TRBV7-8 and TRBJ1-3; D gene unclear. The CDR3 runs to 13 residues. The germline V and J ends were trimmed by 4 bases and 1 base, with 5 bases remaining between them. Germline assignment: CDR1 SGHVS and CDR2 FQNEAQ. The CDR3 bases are TGTGCCAGCAGCTATCCATCTGGAAACACCATATATTTT. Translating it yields CASSYPSGNTIYF.